These T cell receptor beta chains were read from a single sample in a study of blood T cells in healthy people across ages. Each CDR3 protein gets one entry after TCRdb re-called the 5' RACE reads with MiXCR. In the table there are 910,000 or so distinct CDR3 sequences, roughly 51% of which are singletons. Material for sequencing was blood. The origin of the receptors is a woman aged 55-70 years in good health. The CDR3 runs from the conserved cysteine through the conserved F or W. D genes are given only for firm matches. Size is stated for part of the rows, as once, few or many counts, or as a class when the clone is expanded.

DNA: TGCAGTGCCGAAACTAGCACAGATACGCAGTATTTT
CDR3: CSAETSTDTQYF
J: TRBJ2-3
V: TRBV20-1
D: NA
size: NA

DNA: TGCGCCAGCAGCGCGACTGAAGACTACGAGCAGTACTTC
CDR3: CASSATEDYEQYF
J: TRBJ2-7
V: TRBV5-1
D: NA
size: once

DNA: TGCAGTGCTAGTGCAGGGGAGACCCAGTACTTC
CDR3: CSASAGETQYF
J: TRBJ2-5
V: TRBV20-1
D: NA
size: few

DNA: TGTGCCAGCAGTTTATCCTCCAGGGGAGGCAATCAGCCCCAGCATTTT
CDR3: CASSLSSRGGNQPQHF
J: TRBJ1-5
V: TRBV27
D: NA
size: few

DNA: TGTGCCAGCAGCTTAGGCGGGACCCTTTCTGGCAATGAGCAGTTCTTC
CDR3: CASSLGGTLSGNEQFF
J: TRBJ2-1
V: TRBV7-6
D: NA
size: once

DNA: TGCAGTGCTAGGGAACTAGCGGGAGCCAAAAACATTCAGTACTTC
CDR3: CSARELAGAKNIQYF
J: TRBJ2-4
V: TRBV20-1
D: TRBD2
size: NA

DNA: TGCAGTGCCGAGCGCGGAGATACGCAGTATTTT
CDR3: CSAERGDTQYF
J: TRBJ2-3
V: TRBV20-1
D: NA
size: NA

DNA: TGTGCCAGCAGTTACTCGTTCTCCCGAGACAGGTTCTACGAGCAGTACTTC
CDR3: CASSYSFSRDRFYEQYF
J: TRBJ2-7
V: TRBV6-5
D: NA
size: few

DNA: TGTGCCAGCAGTCCAAGGGGAAGGACACAAATACAAGGGACCCAGTACTTC
CDR3: CASSPRGRTQIQGTQYF
J: TRBJ2-5
V: TRBV7-8
D: NA
size: NA

DNA: TGTGCCAGCAGCCTGCGGGAGGCAGCCTACAATGAGCAGTTCTTC
CDR3: CASSLREAAYNEQFF
J: TRBJ2-1
V: TRBV11-2
D: TRBD2
size: NA

DNA: TGCAGCGTTGAAGATCGTTGGGAGGACACCGGGGAGCTGTTTTTT
CDR3: CSVEDRWEDTGELFF
J: TRBJ2-2
V: TRBV29-1
D: NA
size: NA

DNA: TGTGCCAGCAGCTCCAGGACTAGCGTGGTCTACGAGCAGTACTTC
CDR3: CASSSRTSVVYEQYF
J: TRBJ2-7
V: TRBV11-1
D: TRBD2
size: NA

DNA: TGTGCCAGCAGTTTAACGGCGTCCGGCTACAATGAGCAGTTCTTC
CDR3: CASSLTASGYNEQFF
J: TRBJ2-1
V: TRBV28
D: NA
size: few

DNA: TGTGCCAGCAGTCCCGGGACTAGCGGCATAGGGCAGTTCTTC
CDR3: CASSPGTSGIGQFF
J: TRBJ2-1
V: TRBV27
D: TRBD2
size: NA

DNA: TGTGCCAGCAGCCAAGACTGGACTAGCGGATACACAGATACGCAGTATTTT
CDR3: CASSQDWTSGYTDTQYF
J: TRBJ2-3
V: TRBV14
D: TRBD2
size: NA

DNA: TGTGCCACCCAGCGGGATGCCCATACAAAAGATACGCAGTATTTT
CDR3: CATQRDAHTKDTQYF
J: TRBJ2-3
V: TRBV6-2/TRBV6-3
D: TRBD2
size: few

DNA: TGTGCCAGCAGCTTAGCCACAGCATGGGCGGCCACTGAAGCTTTCTTT
CDR3: CASSLATAWAATEAFF
J: TRBJ1-1
V: TRBV7-2
D: NA
size: NA

DNA: TGTGCCAGCAGTTACGCTGTTTTTGCCATGAACACTGAAGCTTTCTTT
CDR3: CASSYAVFAMNTEAFF
J: TRBJ1-1
V: TRBV6-2/TRBV6-3
D: NA
size: NA

DNA: TGCGCCAGCAGCTTGGATCTGGCGGGAGGGGGGAATGAGCAGTTCTTC
CDR3: CASSLDLAGGGNEQFF
J: TRBJ2-1
V: TRBV5-1
D: TRBD2
size: few

DNA: TGTGCCAGCACCACAGCCAGGGGCTCCTACGAGCAGTACTTC
CDR3: CASTTARGSYEQYF
J: TRBJ2-7
V: TRBV6-5
D: NA
size: NA

DNA: TGTGCCAGCAGGTTCGGGGACATCACTGAAGCTTTCTTT
CDR3: CASRFGDITEAFF
J: TRBJ1-1
V: TRBV11-2
D: NA
size: once

DNA: TGCGCCAGCAGCTTGGCCGCAGGACAAAACTCCTACGAGCAGTACTTC
CDR3: CASSLAAGQNSYEQYF
J: TRBJ2-7
V: TRBV5-1
D: NA
size: once

DNA: TGTGCCAGCAGCACCCCTGGGACAGGAAAACTACCCCCAGGTGGGCCCCAGCATTTT
CDR3: CASSTPGTGKLPPGGPQHF
J: TRBJ1-5
V: TRBV28
D: TRBD1
size: NA

DNA: TGCAGTGCTCGGACAGGTCCATCTTCACCCCTCCACTTT
CDR3: CSARTGPSSPLHF
J: TRBJ1-6
V: TRBV20-1
D: TRBD1
size: NA

DNA: TGTGCCAGCAGACCTGACAGGGGGCGAACACCTCGGCGAGAAGCTTTCTTT
CDR3: CASRPDRGRTPRREAFF
J: TRBJ1-1
V: TRBV27
D: TRBD1
size: few

DNA: TGTGCCTGGAGTGTACAGGGGGAAAGGAAAGATACGCAGTATTTT
CDR3: CAWSVQGERKDTQYF
J: TRBJ2-3
V: TRBV30
D: TRBD1
size: once

DNA: TGTGCCAGCAGTTTAAGCGGGACACCCTACTCCTACGAGCAGTACTTC
CDR3: CASSLSGTPYSYEQYF
J: TRBJ2-7
V: TRBV27
D: NA
size: NA

DNA: TGTGCCAGCAGCCGCCTGAACTATTTTGGGGGGCGGGCGCTCTCCTACGAGCAGTACTTC
CDR3: CASSRLNYFGGRALSYEQYF
J: TRBJ2-7
V: TRBV11-1
D: NA
size: once

DNA: TGTGCCAGCGGGTTTAGGACCACAGATACGCAGTATTTT
CDR3: CASGFRTTDTQYF
J: TRBJ2-3
V: TRBV28
D: NA
size: NA

DNA: TGTGCCAGCAGCCGAAAGAGGTGGACAGGAAGCTCCTACGAGCAGTACTTC
CDR3: CASSRKRWTGSSYEQYF
J: TRBJ2-7
V: TRBV7-7
D: TRBD1
size: NA

DNA: TGTGCCTTTCTAACTAGTCAAAATGAGCAGTTCTTC
CDR3: CAFLTSQNEQFF
J: TRBJ2-1
V: TRBV30
D: NA
size: NA

DNA: TGCGCCAGCAGCGCCGGACTAGCGGGAGGGCCGTCCTACAATGAGCAGTACTTC
CDR3: CASSAGLAGGPSYNEQYF
J: TRBJ2-7
V: TRBV5-1
D: TRBD2
size: NA

DNA: TGTGCCAGCAGCTCCGGACAGGGACCACAAGTAGACTATGGCTACACCTTC
CDR3: CASSSGQGPQVDYGYTF
J: TRBJ1-2
V: TRBV5-6
D: TRBD1
size: few

DNA: TGTGCCAGCCTCCGGGACAGGGATTCGGGGGAGCAGTACTTC
CDR3: CASLRDRDSGEQYF
J: TRBJ2-5
V: TRBV18
D: TRBD1
size: NA

DNA: TGTGCCAGCAGCTTATCTGAACAGAGAGCCTACGAGCAGTACTTC
CDR3: CASSLSEQRAYEQYF
J: TRBJ2-7
V: TRBV7-9
D: NA
size: few

DNA: TGTGCCAGCACCCCAGTCGCAGATGGTAACTATGGCTACACCTTC
CDR3: CASTPVADGNYGYTF
J: TRBJ1-2
V: TRBV6-4
D: NA
size: few

DNA: TGCAGTGCTAGTGAAGGCGGTTCCTACGAACAGTACTTC
CDR3: CSASEGGSYEQYF
J: TRBJ2-5
V: TRBV20-1
D: NA
size: NA

DNA: TGCGCCAGCAGCTTGAAGGGTCGGGACAATCTTTGGCAGTACTTC
CDR3: CASSLKGRDNLWQYF
J: TRBJ2-4
V: TRBV5-1
D: NA
size: NA

DNA: TGCAGCGTCGAACCTGTGACTAGCAGACACAATGAGCAGTTCTTC
CDR3: CSVEPVTSRHNEQFF
J: TRBJ2-1
V: TRBV29-1
D: TRBD2
size: NA

DNA: TGTGCCAGCAGTCACAGGGGTCCCACTGAAGCTTTCTTT
CDR3: CASSHRGPTEAFF
J: TRBJ1-1
V: TRBV27
D: TRBD1
size: many

DNA: TGTGCCAGCAGTTTAGAGGGGGGGTTTCAATCCTCCTACGAGCAGTACTTC
CDR3: CASSLEGGFQSSYEQYF
J: TRBJ2-7
V: TRBV6-4
D: NA
size: NA

DNA: TGTGCCAGCAAGGGCAGGGGGCGGGGTGGCTACACCTTC
CDR3: CASKGRGRGGYTF
J: TRBJ1-2
V: TRBV6-5
D: TRBD1
size: few

DNA: TGCAGCGTGGCAGTGATGCAGAACACTGAAGCTTTCTTT
CDR3: CSVAVMQNTEAFF
J: TRBJ1-1
V: TRBV29-1
D: NA
size: NA

DNA: TGCAGCGTTGAAGGCTGGGGGCTGGGAGGACTCCCGTTTAGGTTGGAGACCCAGTACTTC
CDR3: CSVEGWGLGGLPFRLETQYF
J: TRBJ2-5
V: TRBV29-1
D: NA
size: NA

DNA: TGCAGTGCTAGAGATCAGGGCCCCTCCTATAATTCACCCCTCCACTTT
CDR3: CSARDQGPSYNSPLHF
J: TRBJ1-6
V: TRBV20-1
D: NA
size: many

DNA: TGTGCCAGCAGTCCCCCGCGGTCTCCAGAGACCCAGTACTTC
CDR3: CASSPPRSPETQYF
J: TRBJ2-5
V: TRBV27
D: NA
size: NA

DNA: TGTGCCAGCAGCCAAGAATTAGGGAGCAATCAGCCCCAGCATTTT
CDR3: CASSQELGSNQPQHF
J: TRBJ1-5
V: TRBV4-2
D: NA
size: NA

DNA: TGTGCCATCAGTGATCTCAGCCCTAGCACAGATACGCAGTATTTT
CDR3: CAISDLSPSTDTQYF
J: TRBJ2-3
V: TRBV10-3
D: NA
size: NA

DNA: TGTGCCAGCAGTTCACGAAACAATGAGCAGTTCTTC
CDR3: CASSSRNNEQFF
J: TRBJ2-1
V: TRBV28
D: NA
size: NA